Listed below are T cell receptor beta chains from one sample, sequenced in a study of CD8 T cells in ankylosing spondylitis. TCRdb independently ran MiXCR on the 5' RACE reads; one entry per CDR3 protein. Of fewer than 550,000 distinct CDR3 sequences detected, under 5.5% appear once; the ten largest clones hold 3.5%. The specimen was blood, either unsorted or a sorted T cell fraction (not recorded which). Receptors were obtained from a male donor with ankylosing spondylitis. CDR3s include the opening cysteine and the closing phenylalanine or tryptophan. A D gene is named only where the DNA matches it firmly. Expanded clones are given a class, and other clones once, few, many or no size at all.

NA,TRBV4-3,TRBJ1-6,many,CASSQKSLWVGASPLHF,TGCGCCAGCAGCCAAAAGTCCCTTTGGGTTGGGGCTTCACCCCTCCACTTT
TRBD1,TRBV25-1,TRBJ2-7,few,CASHGTGTGSSYEQYF,TGTGCCAGTCATGGCACCGGGACAGGATCCTCCTACGAGCAGTACTTC
TRBD1,TRBV20-1,TRBJ2-7,many,CSARQGSYEQYF,TGCAGTGCACGACAGGGGAGCTACGAGCAGTACTTC
TRBD1,TRBV5-1,TRBJ1-4,many,CASSARGTGANAANEKLFF,TGCGCCAGCAGCGCCCGGGGGACAGGGGCCAATGCAGCTAATGAAAAACTGTTTTTT
NA,TRBV7-8,TRBJ1-3,few,CASSLQGGSGNTIYF,TGTGCCAGCAGCTTACAGGGAGGCTCTGGAAACACCATATATTTT
NA,TRBV24-1,TRBJ2-3,many,CATSEPLAFSTDTQYF,TGTGCCACCAGTGAGCCGCTAGCGTTTAGCACAGATACGCAGTATTTT
NA,TRBV12-3/TRBV12-4,TRBJ2-7,NA,CASGRAAYEQYF,TGTGCCAGCGGGCGGGCCGCCTACGAGCAGTACTTC
TRBD2,TRBV10-3,TRBJ2-7,many,CATRRVAGDDEQYF,TGTGCCACACGGCGGGTAGCGGGAGACGACGAGCAGTACTTC
NA,TRBV4-3,TRBJ2-7,few,CASSQILGYEQYF,TGCGCCAGCAGCCAAATCTTGGGCTACGAGCAGTACTTC
NA,TRBV7-2,TRBJ1-2,NA,CASSTTGVRGYTF,TGTGCCAGCAGCACAACTGGGGTGCGTGGCTACACCTTC
NA,TRBV20-1,TRBJ2-3,many,CSARDLPAAPDTQYF,TGCAGTGCTAGAGATCTTCCAGCGGCCCCAGATACGCAGTATTTT
TRBD1,TRBV5-1,TRBJ1-1,many,CASRSPTATGAHTEAFF,TGCGCCAGCCGTAGTCCTACAGCGACAGGGGCCCACACTGAAGCTTTCTTT
NA,TRBV20-1,TRBJ1-3,NA,CSARPTGTPRSGNTIYF,TGCAGTGCTAGACCAACCGGGACACCGAGGTCTGGAAACACCATATATTTT
NA,TRBV7-6,TRBJ2-3,many,CASSRDAINTDTQYF,TGTGCCAGCAGCCGGGACGCTATAAACACAGATACGCAGTATTTT
NA,TRBV28,TRBJ1-5,many,CASRAGQSSNQPQHF,TGTGCCAGCAGGGCCGGACAGAGTAGCAATCAGCCCCAGCATTTT
NA,TRBV5-1,TRBJ2-1,many,CASSSGTSPNEQFF,TGCGCCAGCAGCTCCGGGACTTCACCCAATGAGCAGTTCTTC
NA,TRBV5-1,TRBJ2-1,NA,CASSFVSSSSYNEQFF,TGCGCCAGCAGCTTTGTGAGTTCTAGCTCCTACAATGAGCAGTTCTTC